The 10 T cell receptor beta chains reported below all come from one sample, sequenced in a study of T and B cells in COVID-19 patients (TCRdb year 2020). TRB repertoires were amplified using about 250-500 ng of genomic DNA isolated from blood. The sequencer listed for this sample is Illumina MiSeq. Multiplex PCR with BIOMED2 TRB-A/B primer pools was used to amplify the TRB rearrangements. The raw public data were reprocessed by TCRdb itself: fastp quality trimming at Q25, MiXCR clonotype calling, in-frame beta chains only. Rows are unified per CDR3 protein, each entry keeping the most common DNA and genes. Present in this sample are approximately 5,100 distinct CDR3 sequences, roughly 26% of which were seen just once. 35% to 45% of the sample belongs to the ten largest clones. The sequencing input was blood. The receptor source for this set is a human donor with active COVID-19.

This clonotype showed up just once. A junction end diverges from the germline sequence, so it may reflect a read error. The genes are TRBV5-6 and TRBJ2-5; no definite D call. CDR3 length equals 13 residues. The germline gives CDR1 SGHDT, CDR2 YYEEEE. CDR3 DNA sequence: TGCGCCAGCAGCCAAGATAGGAGAGAGACCCAGTACTTC. This encodes CASSQDRRETQYF. Filled out from reference TRBV5-6 and TRBJ2-5, the complete variable domain reads DAGVTQSPTHLIKTRGQQVTLRCSPKSGHDTVSWYQQALGQGPQFIFQYYEEEERQRGNFPDRFSGHQFPNYSSELNVNALLLGDSALYLCASSQDRRETQYFGPGTRLLVL.

The chain recombines TRBV30 with TRBJ2-1; 14 bases map to TRBD2. The CDR3 extends over 16 amino acids. Germline CDR1 GTSNPN, CDR2 SVGIG (reference sequence). Unmatched junction bases numbered 3, after V lost 0 bases and J lost 5 bases. Here the CDR3 DNA reads TGTGCCTGGAGTGTTCGGGGACTAGCGGGAGACAATGAGCAGTTCTTC. This translates into CAWSVRGLAGDNEQFF.

The chain is built from TRBV5-6 and TRBJ1-4, with 10 bases that match TRBD1. The V segment lost 4 bases and the J segment 7 bases; nucleotides outside the gene matches: 7. Germline CDR1 SGHDT, CDR2 YYEEEE. CDR3 length equals 15 residues. CDR3: CASSGQGGRGEKLFF. CDR3 bases: TGTGCCAGCAGCGGACAGGGGGGACGGGGTGAAAAACTGTTTTTT.

Details on this clonotype: Just one base apart from a much larger clone, this may be a read error. The CDR3 DNA reads as TGTGCCAGCAGTTTCGGCAGGGAGTACAATGAGCAGTACTTC. Translated, it gives CASSFGREYNEQYF. The gene calls are TRBV27 and TRBJ2-5; TRBD1 or TRBD2 may be the D gene (5 bases each). This CDR3 is 14 amino acids long. CDR1 MNHEY and CDR2 SMNVEV come from the germline V gene (reference sequence). V gave up 3 bases and J gave up 11 bases, with 19 bases separating them.

By share of the sample, this clonotype is medium-sized (0.01 to 0.1%). The chain has TRBV19 and TRBJ1-5; possibly TRBD1 for D (5 bases). The CDR3 has 17 amino acids. The ends were cut back, 7 bases at V and 1 base at J, with 20 bases in the middle. Per the germline V gene, CDR1 is LNHDA and CDR2 is SQIVND (reference sequence). The CDR3 spells CASIHGHLQVSNQPQHF. The CDR3 nucleotides read TGTGCCAGTATTCATGGACACTTACAGGTCAGCAATCAGCCCCAGCATTTT.

The chain combines TRBV19 with TRBJ2-6; 12 nucleotides align to TRBD1. V lost 3 bases and J lost 0; bases outside the gene matches: 6. The CDR3 totals 19 residues. Germline CDR1 and CDR2: LNHDA and SQIVND (reference sequence). CDR3 sequence: CASSIPGQGAFSGANVLTF. CDR3 nucleotide sequence: TGTGCCAGTAGTATCCCGGGACAGGGGGCTTTCTCTGGGGCCAACGTCCTGACTTTC.

As concerns this clonotype: It may be a read error: a sequence one base away is much more abundant. V gene TRBV6-1 combines with J gene TRBJ2-5; 9 bases are a match to TRBD1. V lost 5 bases to trimming and J lost 5 bases; unmatched junction nucleotides: 3. The CDR3 covers 13 residues. CDR1 MNHNS and CDR2 SASEGT come from the germline V gene. The CDR3 DNA reads as TGTGCCAGCAGTTCCGGGACAGGGGAGACCCAGTACTTC. This codes for CASSSGTGETQYF.

For the CDR3, the DNA is TGTGCCACCAGTGACACCGGGACTAGCGGTGCCTACAATGAGCAGTTCTTC. Encoded protein: CATSDTGTSGAYNEQFF. The chain couples TRBV24-1 to TRBJ2-1, with TRBD2 matching over 11 bases. V was clipped by 4 bases and J by 2 bases; unmatched bases: 6. This CDR3 has 17 amino acids. CDR1 and CDR2 (germline): KGHDR, SFDVKD.

V gene TRBV6-6 combines with J gene TRBJ1-2; 10 nucleotides match TRBD1. CDR1 is MNHNY and CDR2 is SVGAGI in the germline V gene (reference sequence). CDR3 length: 16 amino acids. The trim removed 4 bases at V and 8 bases at J, leaving 13 bases unmatched. The CDR3 region is CASSSQGLGQGMGYTF. The CDR3, as DNA: TGTGCCAGCAGTTCTCAGGGCCTGGGACAGGGGATGGGCTACACCTTC.

In its sample, this clonotype is medium-sized. The chain is built from TRBV18 and TRBJ1-6; 10 nucleotides match TRBD1. Trimming removed 2 bases from V and 8 bases from J; junction bases left unmatched: 3. This CDR3 spans 15 amino acids. Germline values: CDR1 KGHSH, CDR2 LQKENI. In nucleotides, the CDR3 is TGTGCCAGCTCACCAGAGACAGGGGGCGATTCACCCCTCCACTTT. Protein product: CASSPETGGDSPLHF.